Detailed here is one T cell receptor (beta chain). Its antigen target is currently unknown. Base qualities are missing; no much larger clone stands one base away. Receptor amplification or capture employed 5' RACE. The run used a NextSeq 500. To correct for sequencing error and PCR bias, the TCR library protocol tagged individual cDNA molecules with unique molecular identifiers. Sequencing covered both TCR alpha and beta chains, and within each sample the abundances of alpha and beta sequences were tightly co-correlated. The authors' pipeline ran thus. V gene, J gene and CDR3 annotation of TCR sequences was performed with Decombinator V4. Expanded TCRs were defined as changing significantly between any two time points under a Poisson model with p below 0.0001. Abundances of TCRs were expressed as counts per million after normalisation to the total number of TCRs sequenced in each sample. MAIT TCRs were defined by TRAV1-2 paired with TRAJ12, TRAJ20 or TRAJ33, and iNKT TCRs by TRAV10 paired with TRAJ18. A search of VDJdb, accessed on 1 November 2021, was run for TCRs annotated to CMV, EBV and SARS-CoV-2, with TCRs annotated for multiple antigens excluded. In-frame beta chains were kept once TCRdb had trimmed the public reads at Q25 with fastp and called clones with MiXCR. Every distinct CDR3 protein forms one entry, paired with its most common genes and DNA. The V and J calls follow TCRdb's processing rather than the paper's. This sample holds 65,000 to 75,000 distinct CDR3 sequences; 11% were observed only once. The ten largest account for about 4.1% of the sample.

The data are from a study of early T cells in non-severe SARS-CoV-2 infection (dated by TCRdb to the early 2020s). Context from the whole study: TCR sequencing used bulk RNA from unsorted whole blood, so alpha and beta chains could not be paired. Findings and caveats that apply to the study as a whole: VDJdb matching was skewed toward anti-spike CD8 responses and likely underestimated virus-specific expansions, missing private and CD4 specificities.

The CDR3 goes from the cysteine to the phenylalanine over 13 residues. Only the CDR3 DNA is retained, 39 bases long and in frame from the first base. Deletion took 2 bases off V and 9 bases off J, with a span of 11 bases between the germline ends. CDR1 LGHDT and CDR2 YNNKEL were looked up in the germline V gene (reference sequence). A case-control design nested within a healthcare worker cohort in London, UK, was used, with weekly nasopharyngeal swab PCR tests and blood sampling performed. Healthcare workers were recruited between 23 and 31 March 2020, during the week of the UK lockdown, and were followed weekly for up to about 15 weeks.

The sample taken for sequencing was whole blood. The clonotype originates from an adult who was a healthcare worker with PCR-confirmed SARS-CoV-2 infection or an uninfected control (not recorded which). The rearrangement joined TRBV3-1 to TRBJ2-1, with the D gene uncertain. The CDR3 sequence is CASSQWADGEQFF. The DNA sequence is TGTGCCAGCAGCCAATGGGCGGACGGTGAGCAGTTCTTC.